This T cell receptor beta chain emerged from a study of technical replicates of blood from a few donors. Only one count was recorded for this clone. Profiling relied on immunoSEQ multiplex PCR, and the TCRdb table lists in-frame clones only, not all of them. The sample contains some 80,000 clones, 90% to 96% of which appear only once. The V gene lost 5 bases and the J gene lost 7 bases, with 9 bases spanning the gap. This CDR3 is 12 amino acids long. CDR1 and CDR2 (germline): MNHEY, SVGAGI. The receptor comes from a human donor in good health. Sequences were obtained from T cells isolated from PBMCs. V is TRBV6-5 and J is TRBJ2-1; the D gene is possibly TRBD2 (6 bases). DNA for the CDR3: TGTGCCAGCAGTAAGACTAGTAATGAGCAGTTCTTC. Translating it yields CASSKTSNEQFF.